What follows are 6 T cell receptor beta chains derived from one specimen sequenced in a study of lymphopenia after photon versus proton radiotherapy. Sequencing was performed with immunoSEQ multiplex PCR; in TCRdb, only in-frame clones are kept and a portion is missing. The sample carries 50,000 to 70,000 clones, 87% recorded once. The sequenced sample was peripheral blood, obtained from a patient treated with proton-based radiotherapy. The receptor set was obtained from a man at least 80 years old with esophageal cancer.

The J gene is TRBJ2-2, the V gene TRBV29-1; no firm D call. This CDR3 is 11 amino acids long. V was shortened by 5 bases and J by 6 bases, with 7 bases between the two germline ends. Germline V lookup: CDR1 SQVTM, CDR2 ANQGSEA. The CDR3 nucleotides read TGCAGCGTTCCTCTCTCCGGGGAGCTGTTTTTT. Translating gives CSVPLSGELFF.

The chain links TRBV19 to TRBJ1-2; TRBD1 agrees at 9 bases. CDR1 and CDR2 from the germline V gene are LNHDA and SQIVND (reference sequence). The CDR3 loop spans 16 amino acids. J lost 4 bases, V lost 3 bases, and 9 bases had no gene match. The CDR3 sequence is CASSMGQGRRTYGYTF. In nucleotides, the CDR3 is TGTGCCAGTAGTATGGGACAGGGTCGGAGGACCTATGGCTACACCTTC.

The chain joins TRBV16 to TRBJ2-4; D might be TRBD1 (6 bases). The CDR3 has 13 residues. The germline V gene encodes CDR1 KGHSY and CDR2 FQNENV. Trimming shortened V by 2 bases and J by 14 bases, and 16 bases separated the two germline ends. The CDR3 spells CASSQARQAVEYF. CDR3 coding DNA: TGTGCCAGCAGCCAAGCCAGACAGGCTGTGGAGTACTTC.

This chain links TRBV28 with TRBJ1-5; a possible D gene is TRBD1 (6 bases). The CDR3 is 16 amino acids. Trimming shortened V by 6 bases and J by 0 bases, and 15 bases separated the two germline ends. Germline-derived CDR1 and CDR2 are MDHEN and SYDVKM. The DNA of the CDR3 is TGTGCCAGCAGCACAGTCCGAGGGGGTAGCAATCAGCCCCAGCATTTT. It yields the protein CASSTVRGGSNQPQHF.

The chain has TRBV19 and TRBJ1-4, with 7 nucleotides matching TRBD1. Unmatched junction bases numbered 8, after V lost 3 bases and J lost 7 bases. This CDR3 region has 15 residues. The germline CDR1 and CDR2 sequences are LNHDA and SQIVND (reference sequence). The CDR3 sequence is CASSIVGGGGEKLFF. For the CDR3, the DNA is TGTGCCAGTAGTATTGTCGGAGGGGGCGGTGAAAAACTGTTTTTT.

This chain joins TRBV7-8 and TRBJ2-3; TRBD2 matches 11 bases. The junction had 6 bases not matched to a gene; V was cut back by 1 base and J by 6 bases. This CDR3 comprises 16 residues. Germline loops: CDR1 SGHVS, CDR2 FQNEAQ. CDR3 loop: CASSLVGLAGVDTQYF. The DNA of the CDR3 is TGTGCCAGCAGCTTAGTTGGACTAGCGGGCGTCGATACGCAGTATTTT.